Listed below are T cell receptor beta chains from one sample, sequenced in a study of spatial heterogeneity in lung cancer. MiXCR, run by TCRdb on the 5' RACE reads, gives a single entry per CDR3 protein. This table holds around 100,000 distinct CDR3 sequences, 10% to 11% found once. Sequenced here: PBMCs, sampled at follow-up. The receptors were sampled from a female donor with early-stage non-small cell lung cancer. The CDR3 runs from the conserved cysteine through the conserved F or W. The D gene is left open where the match is weak. Clone size, where shown, is once, few, many, or a class for clones that have expanded.

V: TRBV7-9; J: TRBJ1-2; size: many; D: TRBD1; CDR3: CASSETTGGYGYTF; DNA: TGTGCCAGCAGCGAAACGACAGGGGGCTATGGCTACACCTTC
V: TRBV7-9; J: TRBJ2-2; size: few; D: TRBD1; CDR3: CASSPGGTGELFF; DNA: TGTGCCAGCAGCCCAGGGGGCACCGGGGAGCTGTTTTTT
V: TRBV12-3/TRBV12-4; J: TRBJ1-3; size: .; D: .; CDR3: CASSFAAGVGNTIYF; DNA: TGTGCCAGCAGTTTCGCGGCAGGAGTTGGAAACACCATATATTTT
V: TRBV19; J: TRBJ2-1; size: few; D: .; CDR3: CASSIRRANNEQFF; DNA: TGTGCCAGTAGTATTAGAAGAGCCAACAATGAGCAGTTCTTC
V: TRBV12-3/TRBV12-4; J: TRBJ1-1; size: .; D: .; CDR3: CASSLLRDTEAFF; DNA: TGTGCCAGCAGTTTACTCAGGGACACTGAAGCTTTCTTT
V: TRBV7-9; J: TRBJ2-3; size: many; D: TRBD2; CDR3: CASSPGLAGADTQYF; DNA: TGTGCCAGCAGCCCGGGACTAGCGGGAGCAGATACGCAGTATTTT
V: TRBV12-3/TRBV12-4; J: TRBJ2-1; size: many; D: .; CDR3: CASSPGRTDGANNEQFF; DNA: TGTGCCAGCAGTCCGGGACGAACGGATGGGGCTAACAATGAGCAGTTCTTC
V: TRBV19; J: TRBJ2-1; size: .; D: .; CDR3: CASSMGETYNEQFF; DNA: TGTGCCAGTAGTATGGGGGAGACCTACAATGAGCAGTTCTTC
V: TRBV11-2; J: TRBJ2-7; size: few; D: TRBD1; CDR3: CASSLRTGGSYEQYF; DNA: TGTGCCAGCAGCCTCCGGACAGGGGGCTCCTACGAGCAGTACTTC
V: TRBV7-2; J: TRBJ1-1; size: many; D: .; CDR3: CASLPLTANTEAFF; DNA: TGTGCCAGCTTACCTTTGACGGCGAACACTGAAGCTTTCTTT
V: TRBV6-1; J: TRBJ2-3; size: .; D: .; CDR3: CASSEVPLPGTDTQYF; DNA: TGTGCCAGCAGTGAAGTCCCTCTCCCAGGCACAGATACGCAGTATTTT
V: TRBV19; J: TRBJ2-1; size: .; D: TRBD2; CDR3: CASSPLAGAHNEQFF; DNA: TGTGCCAGTAGTCCACTAGCGGGAGCCCACAATGAGCAGTTCTTC
V: TRBV5-1; J: TRBJ1-1; size: .; D: .; CDR3: CASSWGGTSNTVAFF; DNA: TGCGCCAGCAGCTGGGGCGGGACATCGAACACTGTAGCTTTCTTT
V: TRBV7-7; J: TRBJ2-5; size: few; D: .; CDR3: CASSVGTGQETQYF; DNA: TGTGCTAGCAGTGTCGGAACGGGGCAAGAGACCCAGTACTTC
V: TRBV6-1; J: TRBJ1-6; size: .; D: .; CDR3: CASSEAWGSNSPLHF; DNA: TGTGCCAGCAGTGAAGCGTGGGGTTCAAATTCACCCCTCCACTTT
V: TRBV9; J: TRBJ1-3; size: .; D: .; CDR3: CASSGEPGLINTIYF; DNA: TGTGCCAGCAGCGGGGAGCCAGGCCTGATAAACACCATATATTTT
V: TRBV12-3/TRBV12-4; J: TRBJ1-5; size: many; D: .; CDR3: CASSFQDIHSNQPQHF; DNA: TGTGCCAGCAGTTTTCAAGACATACATAGCAATCAGCCCCAGCATTTT
V: TRBV5-6; J: TRBJ2-3; size: .; D: TRBD2; CDR3: CASSLRKSGRPLLSTDTQYF; DNA: TGTGCCAGCAGCTTAAGGAAAAGCGGGAGGCCCCTTCTGAGCACAGATACGCAGTATTTT
V: TRBV6-4; J: TRBJ2-3; size: .; D: TRBD2; CDR3: CASSAGLAGTQDTQYF; DNA: TGTGCCAGCAGCGCGGGACTAGCGGGAACACAAGATACGCAGTATTTT
V: TRBV12-3/TRBV12-4; J: TRBJ1-1; size: many; D: .; CDR3: CASSRTWDTEAFF; DNA: TGTGCCAGCAGTCGTACCTGGGACACTGAAGCTTTCTTT
V: TRBV24-1; J: TRBJ2-1; size: many; D: TRBD2; CDR3: CATSESPGSGRGNEQFF; DNA: TGTGCCACCAGTGAGTCCCCCGGGAGCGGGAGGGGCAATGAGCAGTTCTTC
V: TRBV29-1; J: TRBJ2-1; size: many; D: TRBD1; CDR3: CSVGTGVNEQFF; DNA: TGCAGCGTGGGGACAGGGGTAAATGAGCAGTTCTTC
V: TRBV20-1; J: TRBJ2-7; size: few; D: .; CDR3: CSTGRGGYEQYF; DNA: TGCAGTACAGGGCGGGGCGGCTACGAGCAGTACTTC
V: TRBV5-1; J: TRBJ1-3; size: few; D: .; CDR3: CASSLADGNTIYF; DNA: TGCGCCAGCAGCTTGGCCGATGGAAACACCATATATTTT
V: TRBV7-9; J: TRBJ1-1; size: .; D: .; CDR3: CASSARRSATEAFF; DNA: TGTGCCAGCAGCGCCCGGCGTTCCGCCACTGAAGCTTTCTTT
V: TRBV10-3; J: TRBJ2-3; size: .; D: TRBD1; CDR3: CAAKDGTGGPIYTDTQYF; DNA: TGTGCCGCCAAAGACGGGACAGGGGGACCCATTTACACAGATACGCAGTATTTT
V: TRBV7-8; J: TRBJ2-2; size: .; D: .; CDR3: CASSFPRISTATVSGELFF; DNA: TGTGCCAGCAGCTTTCCCCGGATCTCCACAGCGACGGTCTCCGGGGAGCTGTTTTTT
V: TRBV6-1; J: TRBJ1-5; size: medium-sized; D: .; CDR3: CASKLVNDNQPQHF; DNA: TGTGCCAGCAAGTTAGTCAACGACAATCAGCCCCAGCATTTT
V: TRBV5-1; J: TRBJ1-1; size: .; D: .; CDR3: CASSFTQNTEAFF; DNA: TGCGCCAGCAGCTTTACCCAGAACACTGAAGCTTTCTTT
V: TRBV24-1; J: TRBJ1-5; size: .; D: TRBD1; CDR3: CATSDPTTGGADQPQHF; DNA: TGTGCCACCAGTGATCCAACGACAGGGGGCGCGGATCAGCCCCAGCATTTT
V: TRBV11-1; J: TRBJ2-1; size: few; D: TRBD2; CDR3: CASSPFFSLDGRAYNEQFF; DNA: TGTGCCAGCAGCCCATTTTTTTCCTTGGACGGGAGGGCCTACAATGAGCAGTTCTTC
V: TRBV7-3; J: TRBJ2-3; size: many; D: .; CDR3: CASSFLSGYTDTQYF; DNA: TGTGCCAGCAGCTTCCTTAGCGGATACACAGATACGCAGTATTTT
V: TRBV3-1; J: TRBJ2-5; size: many; D: TRBD2; CDR3: CASSPPGTSRQTQYF; DNA: TGTGCCAGCAGTCCCCCGGGGACTAGCAGGCAGACCCAGTACTTC
V: TRBV6-5; J: TRBJ2-5; size: few; D: .; CDR3: CASSFAGRETQYF; DNA: TGTGCCAGCAGCTTTGCGGGGCGGGAGACCCAGTACTTC
V: TRBV28; J: TRBJ2-7; size: many; D: .; CDR3: CASSLSAGTLYEQYF; DNA: TGTGCCAGCAGTTTATCGGCGGGGACCTTGTACGAGCAGTACTTC
V: TRBV28; J: TRBJ2-2; size: few; D: .; CDR3: CASSLPGSNTGELFF; DNA: TGTGCCAGCAGTTTGCCGGGGTCGAACACCGGGGAGCTGTTTTTT
V: TRBV7-2; J: TRBJ2-1; size: .; D: .; CDR3: CASSLSYGEQFF; DNA: TGTGCCAGCAGCCTTTCTTACGGGGAGCAGTTCTTC
V: TRBV7-9; J: TRBJ2-1; size: .; D: TRBD2; CDR3: CASSRAGTSVYNEQFF; DNA: TGTGCCAGCAGTCGCGCCGGGACTAGCGTTTACAATGAGCAGTTCTTC
V: TRBV28; J: TRBJ2-3; size: .; D: TRBD2; CDR3: CASRWTSGGTDTQYF; DNA: TGTGCCAGCCGATGGACTAGCGGGGGCACAGATACGCAGTATTTT
V: TRBV12-3/TRBV12-4; J: TRBJ1-5; size: many; D: .; CDR3: CASSSRARSQPQHF; DNA: TGTGCCAGCAGTTCTCGGGCCCGAAGTCAGCCCCAGCATTTT
V: TRBV7-2; J: TRBJ2-1; size: few; D: TRBD2; CDR3: CASSWGGRPKNEQFF; DNA: TGTGCCAGCAGCTGGGGCGGGAGGCCGAAAAATGAGCAGTTCTTC
V: TRBV10-3; J: TRBJ2-7; size: few; D: .; CDR3: CAIGGGRPILSSYEQYF; DNA: TGTGCCATCGGAGGGGGGAGGCCAATTCTAAGCTCCTACGAGCAGTACTTC
V: TRBV6-1; J: TRBJ1-1; size: .; D: .; CDR3: CASTSPREAFF; DNA: TGTGCCAGCACAAGCCCCAGAGAAGCTTTCTTT
V: TRBV15; J: TRBJ2-3; size: .; D: TRBD2; CDR3: CATSPMGGRASLSTDTQYF; DNA: TGTGCCACCAGCCCTATGGGCGGGAGGGCCTCTCTGTCCACAGATACGCAGTATTTT
V: TRBV28; J: TRBJ2-1; size: .; D: TRBD2; CDR3: CASSLSSSGSLQQFF; DNA: TGTGCCAGCAGTTTATCCTCTAGCGGGAGTCTTCAGCAGTTCTTC